This TCR beta chain was obtained from a study of CD4 and CD8 cells across lung adenocarcinoma regions. TCRdb passed the PCR reads through MiXCR, listing each CDR3 protein once. The sample has thousands of distinct CDR3 sequences, about half seen once. The CDR3 spans 16 residues. Trimming pared 0 bases from V and 3 bases from J, leaving 12 bases between. The TCR comes from a male donor with lung adenocarcinoma. The CD4 and CD8 labels of this study may be unreliable. Sequenced: CD8+ T cells from the center of a lung tumor. The genes are TRBV12-3 or TRBV12-4 and TRBJ2-1; D may match TRBD1 or TRBD2 (5 bases each). Here the CDR3 DNA reads TGTGCCAGCAGTTTAGCAGGGACGGGGTTCTACAATGAGCAGTTCTTC. It encodes CASSLAGTGFYNEQFF.